Listed below are T cell receptor beta chains from one sample, sequenced in a study of OX40 agonist ivuxolimab in advanced cancers. Measured with immunoSEQ multiplex PCR; TCRdb has only the in-frame clones, and not every one. The sample lists approximately 70,000 clones, roughly four fifths occurring once. Material: CD4+ or CD8+ T cells sorted from blood, obtained in a trial of the OX40 agonist ivuxolimab. The origin of the receptors is an adult with an advanced solid tumor such as melanoma, head and neck, liver or kidney cancer. The CDR3 runs from the conserved cysteine through the conserved F or W. The D gene is left open where the match is weak. The listing skips clone size in some rows; elsewhere it reads once, few, many or a size class.

D	V	J	size	CDR3	DNA
-	TRBV2	TRBJ1-2	-	CASSSPGYGYTF	TGTGCCAGCAGCTCCCCGGGCTATGGCTACACCTTC
TRBD2	TRBV5-4	TRBJ2-7	-	CAIRDRLAGHEQYF	TGTGCCATCCGTGATCGGCTAGCGGGACACGAGCAGTACTTC
-	TRBV29-1	TRBJ1-2	-	CSVVSEIYGYTF	TGCAGCGTTGTGTCGGAGATCTATGGCTACACCTTC
-	TRBV4-3	TRBJ1-3	-	CASSQDRGYSGNTIYF	TGCGCCAGCAGCCAAGATCGGGGGTACTCTGGAAACACCATATATTTT
-	TRBV6-6	TRBJ1-1	-	CASRTDRNTEAFF	TGTGCCAGCAGGACCGACAGGAACACTGAAGCTTTCTTT
-	TRBV30	TRBJ1-5	-	CARPGPSDNQPQHF	TGTGCCAGGCCGGGACCCTCGGATAATCAGCCCCAGCATTTT
-	TRBV12-5	TRBJ1-5	-	CASGLIGEGQPQHF	TGTGCTAGTGGTTTAATCGGGGAGGGCCAGCCCCAGCATTTT
-	TRBV6-1	TRBJ1-1	-	CASSSPGATEAFF	TGTGCCAGCAGTTCCCCGGGAGCCACTGAAGCTTTCTTT
TRBD2	TRBV4-1	TRBJ2-2	-	CASSYPTSGNTGELFF	TGCGCCAGCAGCTACCCGACTAGCGGAAACACCGGGGAGCTGTTTTTT
-	TRBV7-2	TRBJ1-1	-	CASSQTVSGEAFF	TGTGCCAGCAGCCAGACAGTTTCGGGTGAAGCTTTCTTT
-	TRBV19	TRBJ1-2	-	CASSIADSYTF	TGTGCCAGTAGTATTGCAGACAGCTACACCTTC
TRBD1	TRBV18	TRBJ1-1	few	CASSYNSGTGAGITFF	TGTGCCAGCTCATACAATTCCGGGACAGGGGCTGGGATAACTTTCTTT
TRBD1	TRBV29-1	TRBJ2-1	once	CSVVGNSDRAGEQFF	TGCAGCGTTGTTGGGAATTCGGACAGGGCGGGTGAGCAGTTCTTC
-	TRBV10-3	TRBJ2-2	-	CATWEAGELFF	TGTGCCACCTGGGAGGCCGGGGAGCTGTTTTTT
-	TRBV6-1	TRBJ1-5	-	CASSANSNQPQHF	TGTGCCAGCAGCGCAAATAGCAATCAGCCCCAGCATTTT
-	TRBV7-9	TRBJ2-1	-	CASSLVSLGQFF	TGTGCCAGCAGCTTAGTATCGCTAGGGCAGTTCTTC
-	TRBV18	TRBJ2-7	once	CASSPQNSYEQYF	TGTGCCAGCTCACCTCAGAACTCCTACGAGCAGTACTTC
-	TRBV30	TRBJ2-5	-	CAWSVRQETQYF	TGTGCCTGGAGTGTACGGCAAGAGACCCAGTACTTC
-	TRBV10-3	TRBJ1-2	few	CAISELGDGGYTF	TGTGCCATCAGTGAGTTGGGCGATGGAGGCTACACCTTC
TRBD1	TRBV5-1	TRBJ2-3	-	CASSLDGTGLTQYF	TGCGCCAGCAGCTTGGACGGGACAGGGCTTACGCAGTATTTT
-	TRBV6-5	TRBJ2-3	-	CASSYVGGGGTDTQYF	TGTGCCAGCAGTTACGTTGGAGGAGGGGGCACAGATACGCAGTATTTT
TRBD1	TRBV18	TRBJ1-5	-	CASSPLARGGGTQPQHF	TGTGCCAGCTCACCCCTAGCCCGTGGAGGGGGCACTCAGCCCCAGCATTTT
TRBD1	TRBV10-3	TRBJ1-5	-	CAIRAGGNQPQHF	TGTGCCATCAGGGCAGGGGGTAATCAGCCCCAGCATTTT
-	TRBV7-9	TRBJ1-2	-	CASSLGTASYGYTF	TGTGCCAGCAGCTTAGGGACAGCCAGCTATGGCTACACCTTC
-	TRBV6-5	TRBJ2-7	-	CASSYSGNYEQYF	TGTGCCAGCAGTTACTCAGGCAACTACGAGCAGTACTTC
-	TRBV7-3	TRBJ2-2	-	CASSRTIGGELFF	TGTGCCAGCAGTCGGACAATAGGCGGGGAGCTGTTTTTT
-	TRBV18	TRBJ2-5	-	CASSQETQYF	TGTGCCAGCTCGCAAGAGACCCAGTACTTC
-	TRBV4-3	TRBJ2-3	-	CASSQVIFRAGTDTQYF	TGCGCCAGCAGCCAAGTAATCTTCAGGGCTGGGACAGATACGCAGTATTTT
TRBD1	TRBV28	TRBJ1-3	-	CASSTTGAGNTIYF	TGTGCCAGCAGTACGACAGGGGCTGGAAACACCATATATTTT
-	TRBV15	TRBJ1-4	once	CATSSPTGTNEKLFF	TGTGCCACCAGCAGCCCGACAGGTACTAATGAAAAACTGTTTTTT
TRBD1	TRBV7-9	TRBJ2-1	-	CASSLAPPTGGNYNEQFF	TGTGCCAGCAGCTTAGCCCCTCCGACAGGGGGAAATTACAATGAGCAGTTCTTC
-	TRBV2	TRBJ2-3	once	CASQGSDTQYF	TGTGCCAGTCAGGGATCAGATACGCAGTATTTT
TRBD2	TRBV4-1	TRBJ2-1	-	CASSPGLAGYNEQFF	TGCGCCAGCAGCCCGGGACTAGCGGGTTACAATGAGCAGTTCTTC
TRBD2	TRBV7-3	TRBJ2-3	-	CASSLLGRGLAGELTDTQYF	TGTGCCAGCAGCTTATTGGGACGGGGACTAGCGGGAGAGCTCACAGATACGCAGTATTTT
TRBD1	TRBV5-1	TRBJ1-1	few	CASSSRTGGTEAFF	TGCGCCAGCAGCTCTCGGACAGGGGGGACTGAAGCTTTCTTT
-	TRBV6-1	TRBJ1-3	-	CASSPTGGNTIYF	TGTGCCAGCAGTCCGACAGGTGGAAACACCATATATTTT
-	TRBV7-9	TRBJ1-3	-	CASSLASGNTIYF	TGTGCCAGCAGCTTGGCCTCTGGAAACACCATATATTTT
-	TRBV19	TRBJ1-1	-	CASSRRLDQEAFF	TGTGCCAGTAGTAGACGACTGGATCAGGAAGCTTTCTTT
-	TRBV29-1	TRBJ1-1	few	CSADGGPEAFF	TGCAGCGCCGACGGGGGCCCTGAAGCTTTCTTT
-	TRBV5-1	TRBJ2-2	-	CASSLGTNTGELFF	TGCGCCAGCAGCTTAGGGACAAACACCGGGGAGCTGTTTTTT
-	TRBV7-9	TRBJ2-3	-	CASSLLPRVTDTQYF	TGTGCCAGCAGCTTATTGCCGAGGGTCACAGATACGCAGTATTTT
-	TRBV6-9	TRBJ2-7	-	CASPGDSYEQYF	TGTGCCAGCCCGGGCGACTCCTACGAGCAGTACTTC
-	TRBV7-3	TRBJ2-2	-	CASSLKGAGELFF	TGTGCCAGCAGCTTAAAGGGGGCCGGGGAGCTGTTTTTT
TRBD1	TRBV5-1	TRBJ2-7	-	CASSWGTGVHEQYF	TGCGCCAGCAGCTGGGGGACAGGGGTCCACGAGCAGTACTTC
-	TRBV6-5	TRBJ1-1	-	CASSYYLGLGTEAFF	TGTGCCAGCAGTTACTATCTGGGGCTTGGCACTGAAGCTTTCTTT
TRBD1	TRBV2	TRBJ2-1	-	CASSVRDRDSYNEQFF	TGTGCCAGCAGTGTCCGGGACAGGGACTCCTACAATGAGCAGTTCTTC
-	TRBV18	TRBJ1-1	-	CASSPQGHTEAFF	TGTGCCAGCTCACCCCAGGGTCACACTGAAGCTTTCTTT
TRBD1	TRBV7-8	TRBJ2-5	-	CASSLAQGARETQYF	TGTGCCAGCAGCTTAGCGCAGGGGGCGCGAGAGACCCAGTACTTC
TRBD1	TRBV28	TRBJ2-3	-	CAIRGPSTDTQYF	TGTGCCATAAGGGGGCCAAGCACAGATACGCAGTATTTT
TRBD1	TRBV28	TRBJ1-5	-	CASSPGTGGAEQPQHF	TGTGCCAGCAGTCCAGGGACAGGGGGCGCGGAACAGCCCCAGCATTTT
TRBD2	TRBV4-1	TRBJ2-5	-	CASSQDRGGVKETQYF	TGCGCCAGCAGCCAAGATCGGGGGGGGGTCAAAGAGACCCAGTACTTC
-	TRBV11-2	TRBJ2-7	-	CASSLSQGRYEQYF	TGTGCCAGCAGCTTATCCCAGGGGAGATACGAGCAGTACTTC
-	TRBV27	TRBJ2-7	-	CASSPRLGRHEQYF	TGTGCCAGCAGCCCGCGTTTAGGTCGCCACGAGCAGTACTTC
TRBD1	TRBV10-1	TRBJ2-2	few	CASRGDRGTGELFF	TGCGCCAGCAGGGGGGACAGGGGCACCGGGGAGCTGTTTTTT
-	TRBV2	TRBJ1-2	-	CASRDNNYGYTF	TGTGCCAGCAGGGACAATAACTATGGCTACACCTTC
-	TRBV7-2	TRBJ1-2	-	CASSFGGGDGYTF	TGTGCCAGCAGCTTCGGAGGGGGGGATGGCTACACCTTC